The next 22 T cell receptor beta chains were all read from a single sample in a study of blood T cell repertoires in COVID-19. The assay was immunoSEQ multiplex PCR, and TCRdb's table has in-frame clones only and misses some. The sample yields around 300,000 clones, over 75% seen once. The sequenced sample consisted of PBMCs or T cells enriched from blood (not recorded which). These receptors were collected from a man under 40 who had recovered from COVID-19.

The V and J genes are TRBV7-8 and TRBJ1-2, with D uncertain. Trimming left V 1 base short and J 8 bases short, with 14 bases between. Germline V CDR1 and CDR2: SGHVS, FQNEAQ. The CDR3 length is 14 residues. This CDR3 is CASSLGQAGVGYTF. The CDR3 DNA reads TGTGCCAGCAGCTTAGGGCAGGCTGGCGTCGGCTACACCTTC.

This chain joins TRBV7-9 and TRBJ2-7; maybe TRBD1 (5 bases). V lost 3 bases and J lost 1, with 7 bases in between. Germline lookup yields CDR1 SEHNR and CDR2 FQNEAQ (reference sequence). The CDR3 is made up of 13 amino acids. The CDR3 spells CASSFDRSYEQYF. The CDR3 DNA is TGTGCCAGCAGCTTCGACAGATCCTACGAGCAGTACTTC.

V usage is TRBV28 and J usage is TRBJ1-1, with TRBD1 matching over 7 bases. The germline gives CDR1 MDHEN, CDR2 SYDVKM. The CDR3 has 14 amino acids. The CDR3 protein is CQSQPRDRAKVAFF. The DNA for the CDR3 is TGTCAATCACAGCCCCGCGACAGGGCAAAGGTAGCTTTCTTT. The full variable domain, its missing parts supplied by reference TRBV28 and TRBJ1-1, is DVKVTQSSRYLVKRTGEKVFLECVQDMDHENMFWYRQDPGLGLRLIYFSYDVKMKEKGDIPEGYSVSREKKERFSLILESASTNQTSMYLCQSQPRDRAKVAFFGQGTRLTVV.

This chain joins TRBV28 and TRBJ1-3; D perhaps matches TRBD1 (6 bases). This CDR3 comprises 16 residues. The V end was cut by 5 bases, the J end by 0 bases, with 14 bases between. The germline V gene has CDR1 MDHEN and CDR2 SYDVKM. In DNA, the CDR3 is TGTGCCAGCAGTAGAGGGGGGGAAAACTCTGGAAACACCATATATTTT. Translating it yields CASSRGGENSGNTIYF.

J is TRBJ2-7 and V is TRBV3-1 (or the pseudogene TRBV3-2), with TRBD1 identical over 9 bases. Germline V gene data show CDR1 as LGHDT and CDR2 as YNNKEL (reference sequence). The CDR3 extends over 12 amino acids. V lost 3 bases, J lost 6 bases, and 0 bases stayed unmatched. This chain's CDR3 is CASSQGQGEQYF. Written as DNA, the CDR3 is TGTGCCAGCAGCCAGGGACAGGGCGAGCAGTACTTC.

This chain uses TRBV11-2 with TRBJ2-2; 7 bases map to TRBD1. Trimming removed 0 bases from V and 7 bases from J; junction bases left unmatched: 2. This CDR3 contains 14 residues. Germline V CDR1 and CDR2: SGHAT, FQNNGV. CDR3 protein: CASSLEQGIGELFF. The CDR3 nucleotides are TGTGCCAGCAGCTTAGAACAGGGGATCGGGGAGCTGTTTTTT. The variable domain in full, with the rest retrieved from reference TRBV11-2 and TRBJ2-2, is EAGVAQSPRYKIIEKRQSVAFWCNPISGHATLYWYQQILGQGPKLLIQFQNNGVVDDSQLPKDRFSAERLKGVDSTLKIQPAKLEDSAVYLCASSLEQGIGELFFGEGSRLTVL.

The rearrangement uses TRBV5-1 and TRBJ1-3, with 7 bases aligning to TRBD1. CDR1 and CDR2 (germline): SGHRS, YFSETQ. This CDR3 is 13 amino acids long. After removal of 2 bases from V and 8 bases from J, the junction contained 4 bases not matched to a gene. CDR3 sequence: CASSLEGQHTIYF. The DNA of the CDR3 is TGCGCCAGCAGCTTAGAGGGACAGCACACCATATATTTT.

The chain combines TRBV27 with TRBJ1-2; 9 bases line up with TRBD1. CDR3 length: 15 residues. Germline CDR1 is MNHEY and CDR2 is SMNVEV (reference sequence). J lost 7 bases, V lost 6 bases, and 12 bases had no gene match. CDR3 nucleotides: TGTGCCAGCAGACCCAGGGACAGGGCTATTAGTGGCTACACCTTC. Translated: CASRPRDRAISGYTF.

The chain recombines TRBV5-6 with TRBJ1-4; 9 bases map to TRBD1. CDR3 length: 15 residues. Unmatched junction bases numbered 5, after V lost 1 base and J lost 7 bases. Germline V gives CDR1 SGHDT, CDR2 YYEEEE. CDR3 sequence reads: CASSLKGTGSEKLFF. DNA of the CDR3: TGTGCCAGCAGCTTGAAAGGGACAGGGAGTGAAAAACTGTTTTTT.

This chain links TRBV3-1 (or the pseudogene TRBV3-2) with TRBJ1-2; D is possibly TRBD1 (5 bases). Per the germline V gene, CDR1 is LGHDT and CDR2 is YNNKEL (reference sequence). The germline V and J ends were trimmed by 0 bases and 4 bases, with 12 bases remaining between them. The CDR3 is made up of 15 amino acids. CDR3 loop: CASSQDWKGLYGYTF. The CDR3 DNA follows: TGTGCCAGCAGCCAAGATTGGAAGGGACTCTATGGCTACACCTTC.

This sequence joins TRBV6-5 and TRBJ1-6; 9 nucleotides match TRBD1. The CDR3 contains 16 residues. V dropped 2 bases and J dropped 6; count of bases not matched to a gene: 5. CDR1 and CDR2 from the germline V gene are MNHEY and SVGAGI. The CDR3 sequence: CASSYRGTGSNSPLHF. The CDR3 coding sequence is TGTGCCAGCAGTTACCGAGGGACAGGGTCTAATTCACCCCTCCACTTT.

The J gene is TRBJ1-6, the V gene TRBV6-1; D is uncertain. The germline V and J ends were trimmed by 3 bases and 0 bases, with 9 bases remaining between them. This CDR3 has 16 amino acids. Germline V CDR1 and CDR2: MNHNS, SASEGT. CDR3 loop: CASSEISLSYNSPLHF. The CDR3 DNA reads TGTGCCAGCAGTGAGATCTCACTCTCCTATAATTCACCCCTCCACTTT.

V and J are TRBV18 and TRBJ2-5, with D unresolved. V lost 3 bases and J 1 base, leaving 9 bases between the germline ends. CDR1 is KGHSH and CDR2 is LQKENI in the germline V gene. The CDR3 sequence is 14 residues long. CDR3 sequence (DNA): TGTGCCAGCTCACCTCGGAGCGTCCAAGAGACCCAGTACTTC. Protein sequence: CASSPRSVQETQYF. Combining the CDR3 with reference TRBV18 and TRBJ2-5 gives the whole variable domain NAGVMQNPRHLVRRRGQEARLRCSPMKGHSHVYWYRQLPEEGLKFMVYLQKENIIDESGMPKERFSAEFPKEGPSILRIQQVVRGDSAAYFCASSPRSVQETQYFGPGTRLLVL.

This clone was recorded at least ten times. This sample includes further DNA sequences coding for the same CDR3. This chain joins TRBV3-1 (or the pseudogene TRBV3-2) and TRBJ2-7; 9 nucleotides match TRBD1. Germline V gene lookup returns CDR1 LGHDT and CDR2 YNNKEL (reference sequence). The V segment lost 3 bases and the J segment 4 bases; nucleotides outside the gene matches: 4. CDR3 size: 14 residues. The DNA for the CDR3 is TGTGCCAGCAGCCAGGGACAGGGACCTTACGAGCAGTACTTC. Its translation: CASSQGQGPYEQYF.

The chain combines TRBV5-4 with TRBJ2-3, with D perhaps matching TRBD2 (6 bases). Germline V gene data show CDR1 as SGHNT and CDR2 as YYREEE (reference sequence). V lost 1 base to trimming and J lost 4 bases, with 16 bases between them. The CDR3 runs 16 residues. For the CDR3, the DNA is TGTGCCAGCAGCTTGTACGTGACTAGTATACCAGATACGCAGTATTTT. Translation: CASSLYVTSIPDTQYF.

The chain joins TRBV19 to TRBJ1-4; TRBD1 matches at 8 bases. Germline V gene data show CDR1 as LNHDA and CDR2 as SQIVND (reference sequence). With V trimmed by 6 bases and J by 6 bases, 9 bases remained unmatched. The CDR3 is made up of 15 amino acids. The CDR3 loop reads CASRLAGGLDEKLFF. The CDR3 DNA reads as TGTGCCAGTAGACTAGCAGGGGGCTTGGATGAAAAACTGTTTTTT.

On this clone: Distinct nucleotide sequences in the sample also encode this CDR3. V and J are TRBV6-5 and TRBJ1-2, with TRBD1 matching over 9 bases. The V segment lost 4 bases and the J segment 4 bases; nucleotides outside the gene matches: 4. Germline CDR1 reads MNHEY; CDR2 reads SVGAGI. The CDR3 runs to 14 residues. In DNA, the CDR3 is TGTGCCAGCAGTTCCGGACAGGGGTCCTATGGCTACACCTTC. Translating it yields CASSSGQGSYGYTF.

This clone was counted only a few times. The CDR3 here is CASSVTGASGEQYF. CDR3 sequence (DNA): TGCGCCAGCAGCGTGACAGGTGCCTCGGGAGAGCAGTACTTC. The chain employs TRBV5-1 and TRBJ2-7; tentative D call: TRBD1 (6 bases). The length of the CDR3 is 14 residues. Trimming left V 4 bases short and J 7 bases short, with 18 bases between. Germline V gene sequence: CDR1 SGHRS, CDR2 YFSETQ.

The V and J genes are TRBV30 and TRBJ1-5; TRBD1 aligns across 8 bases. Germline CDR1 reads GTSNPN; CDR2 reads SVGIG (reference sequence). CDR3 length: 15 residues. With V trimmed by 5 bases and J by 8 bases, 14 bases remained unmatched. CDR3 protein: CAWAGWGQEKEPQHF. In DNA, the CDR3 is TGTGCCTGGGCGGGTTGGGGACAGGAGAAGGAGCCCCAGCATTTT.

This clone was seen only once. The chain uses TRBV7-2 and TRBJ2-1; 7 bases are shared with TRBD2. The CDR3 length is 14 residues. Germline trimming cut 1 base from V and 5 bases from J; bases unmatched to any gene: 2. Per germline, CDR1 SGHTA and CDR2 FQGNSA. CDR3 loop: CASSLVGGDNEQFF. The CDR3 nucleotides are TGTGCCAGCAGCTTAGTTGGGGGGGACAATGAGCAGTTCTTC.

The chain combines TRBV24-1 with TRBJ1-4; 9 bases are shared with TRBD1. With V trimmed by 4 bases and J by 7 bases, 9 bases remained unmatched. The CDR3 is made up of 16 amino acids. The germline V gene has CDR1 KGHDR and CDR2 SFDVKD. The CDR3 protein is CATSDYRTGVGEKLFF. CDR3 coding DNA: TGTGCCACCAGTGACTATAGGACAGGGGTCGGTGAAAAACTGTTTTTT.

The gene calls are TRBV24-1 and TRBJ1-2, with 7 bases lining up with TRBD1. CDR3 length equals 13 residues. The trim removed 7 bases at V and 0 bases at J, leaving 1 base unmatched. Germline V gives CDR1 KGHDR, CDR2 SFDVKD. The DNA for the CDR3 is TGTGCCACCAGCAGGGGGTCTAACTATGGCTACACCTTC. Translation: CATSRGSNYGYTF.